This T cell receptor beta chain was sequenced during a study of cytomegalovirus exposure and HLA in healthy donors (dated by TCRdb to 2016 to 2017). In terms of the full investigation: According to a later analysis, the roughly 130 validation repertoires were produced on the same platform as the approximately 690 repertoires of the first cohort. Along with the roughly 670-subject first cohort, a separate validation cohort of over a hundred different subjects was used. The study was designed to test whether signatures of past pathogen exposure could be identified by cataloging public T cell receptors. To predict cytomegalovirus infection status, the study combined high-throughput TCR immunosequencing, statistical association of individual TCRs with disease status, and machine learning. Broad study findings and their caveats: The study gave a list of some 150 TCR beta chains associated with cytomegalovirus. The validation cohort had no HLA typing available for a later analysis, so co-occurrence within that cohort was assessed over all 110 or so repertoires. Subsequent analysis determined that TCRs grouped into clusters in the first cohort also showed a tendency toward co-occurrence across the roughly 120 validation repertoires, and about 94% of cluster scores exceeded 0. Most TCR sequences were observed very rarely across donors, whereas some public TCRs were present in many individuals. In vitro tests confirmed that a few of the cytomegalovirus-associated TCR beta chains recognize cytomegalovirus antigens. The classifier was reported to diagnose cytomegalovirus status with high specificity and sensitivity in both the original and validation cohorts. The authors suggested that the approach could potentially be generalized to other disease states and immunological phenotypes.

With respect to this clone: Its specific antigen is unknown. The record has no base qualities; no much larger clone is one base away.

The donors were included in the validation cohort of some 120 subjects, a group kept apart from the approximately 670-subject first cohort. Library preparation employed the immunoSEQ multiplex PCR assay. The authors' analysis ran thus. A statistical classification framework was developed to diagnose cytomegalovirus status using the catalog of TCR beta chain sequences. TCRdb mirrors the immuneACCESS table, restricted to in-frame sequences. Some clones are absent from its copies; in checked studies, under half trace to an unresolved V gene, and the reason for the others is unknown. The V and J calls and clone size are taken from that table; D and trimming were inferred from the DNA. In all, the sample holds more than 250,000 clones, and about nine tenths of those were seen once. Approximately 3.1% of the sample belongs to the ten largest clones. The sequence was collected from a woman under 40 in good health and CMV-seronegative. Sample: PBMCs.

CDR3 protein: CASSIETGTGGQRQKLFF. At the DNA level, the sequence is TGTGCCAGTAGTATAGAAACCGGGACAGGGGGCCAGAGGCAAAAACTGTTTTTT. This chain is built from TRBV19 and TRBJ1-4; TRBD1 lines up with 12 middle nucleotides. The germline V gene (reference sequence) provides CDR1 LNHDA and CDR2 SQIVND. Trimming accounts for 0 bases at V and 9 bases at J, while the number of junction bases matched to no gene is 11. From the cysteine up to the phenylalanine, the CDR3 has a length of 18 residues. Only the CDR3 region is kept as DNA, spanning 54 bases read in frame from base 1.